Below, 17 T cell receptor beta chains from the same sample are listed, as sequenced in a study of blood T cell repertoires in COVID-19. Sequenced by immunoSEQ multiplex PCR; TCRdb stores in-frame clones only, minus some. The sample lists about 310,000 clones, 85% to 90% occurring once. The sample taken for sequencing was PBMCs or T cells enriched from blood (not recorded which). The receptors stem from a woman aged 18-29 years with acute COVID-19.

This sequence joins TRBV19 and TRBJ2-1, with 13 bases lining up with TRBD2. This CDR3 has 14 residues. CDR1 and CDR2 from the germline V gene are LNHDA and SQIVND (reference sequence). The V gene end was trimmed by 8 bases and the J gene end by 6 bases; junction bases not matched to a gene: 4. DNA of the CDR3: TGTGCCAGTGCGACTAGCGGGGGGTCCAATGAGCAGTTCTTC. Its translation is CASATSGGSNEQFF.

The count of this clone is one. V is TRBV18 and J is TRBJ2-7; 11 bases match TRBD1. The CDR3 totals 15 residues. Germline V CDR1 and CDR2: KGHSH, LQKENI. Germline trimming cut 3 bases from V and 3 bases from J; bases unmatched to any gene: 4. The CDR3: CASSPGQGAGYEQYF. The CDR3 DNA is TGTGCCAGCTCACCTGGACAGGGGGCCGGCTACGAGCAGTACTTC.

This clone was seen just once. This chain joins TRBV27 and TRBJ2-7; D uncertain. The V end was cut by 7 bases, the J end by 2 bases, with 18 bases between. Germline CDR1 MNHEY, CDR2 SMNVEV (reference sequence). This CDR3 contains 15 residues. The CDR3 DNA is TGTGCCAGCACCCCCCATGCGGCAGCCCCCTACGAGCAGTACTTC. Protein: CASTPHAAAPYEQYF.

The chain carries TRBV28 and TRBJ2-7, with 11 bases identical to TRBD2. V trimming: 6 bases; J trimming: 3 bases; junction bases outside the gene matches: 7. Germline V gene sequence: CDR1 MDHEN, CDR2 SYDVKM. The length of the CDR3 is 15 residues. The CDR3: CASRGGTSGNYEQYF. CDR3 sequence (DNA): TGTGCCAGCAGGGGGGGGACTAGCGGAAACTACGAGCAGTACTTC.

The rearrangement links TRBV2 to TRBJ2-4, with 8 bases lining up with TRBD1. V dropped 6 bases and J dropped 8; count of bases not matched to a gene: 6. In germline, CDR1 is SNHLY, CDR2 FYNNEI. The CDR3 loop spans 13 amino acids. In DNA form, the CDR3 reads TGTGCCAGCAGCAGGGGGCCTTGGGACATTCAGTACTTC. Protein product: CASSRGPWDIQYF.

The chain has TRBV9 and TRBJ2-3, with D possibly TRBD1 on 5 matching bases. This CDR3 has 14 amino acids. Germline V gives CDR1 SGDLS, CDR2 YYNGEE. V was pared by 3 bases and J by 2 bases, with 10 bases between. The CDR3 loop reads CASSAGLYTDTQYF. The DNA of the CDR3 is TGTGCCAGCAGCGCAGGGCTCTACACAGATACGCAGTATTTT.

This clone has just a few counts. The rearrangement uses TRBV2 and TRBJ1-4; no definite D call. Germline loops: CDR1 SNHLY, CDR2 FYNNEI. Trimming removed 4 bases from V and 0 bases from J, with 12 bases in between. The CDR3 has 16 residues. For the CDR3, the DNA is TGTGCCAGCAGTGGCTCCGGGGAGGCAACTAATGAAAAACTGTTTTTT. Protein: CASSGSGEATNEKLFF.

The genes are TRBV5-4 and TRBJ2-3, with TRBD2 identical over 9 bases. This CDR3 region has 18 residues. The germline V gene has CDR1 SGHNT and CDR2 YYREEE (reference sequence). The V and J ends lost 4 bases and 4 bases, in that order; junction bases with no gene match: 16. The CDR3 region has the DNA TGTGCCAGCAGCCAGACTAGCGGATCTCATTTAGGAGCAGATACGCAGTATTTT. Protein sequence: CASSQTSGSHLGADTQYF.

The chain combines TRBV27 with TRBJ1-1; the D gene is possibly TRBD1 (5 bases). This CDR3 region has 16 residues. V lost 0 bases and J 6 bases, leaving 17 bases between the germline ends. Germline V gene sequence: CDR1 MNHEY, CDR2 SMNVEV (reference sequence). Written as DNA, the CDR3 is TGTGCCAGCAGTTTATCTTTGGGGGGTAACGTGGCTGAAGCTTTCTTT. Encoded protein: CASSLSLGGNVAEAFF.

V is TRBV4-2 and J is TRBJ2-2; TRBD2 agrees at 11 bases. J lost 0 bases, V lost 4 bases, and 7 bases had no gene match. This CDR3 is 18 amino acids long. The germline gives CDR1 LGHNA, CDR2 YNFKEQ. CDR3: CASSRIGTSGPNTGELFF. CDR3 DNA: TGTGCCAGCAGCCGAATCGGGACTAGCGGCCCGAACACCGGGGAGCTGTTTTTT.

The chain has TRBV6-1 and TRBJ2-7, with D maybe TRBD1 (5 bases). CDR1 and CDR2 from the germline V gene are MNHNS and SASEGT. The CDR3 is made up of 17 amino acids. Trimming pared 3 bases from V and 0 bases from J, leaving 18 bases between. CDR3 sequence (DNA): TGTGCCAGCAGTGAGGGATGGTGGCAGGGAATCTCCTACGAGCAGTACTTC. Its protein is CASSEGWWQGISYEQYF.

V and J are TRBV12-3 or TRBV12-4 and TRBJ1-1; D gene unclear. The CDR3 consists of 11 residues. Trimming left V 3 bases short and J 7 bases short, with 6 bases between. CDR3 coding DNA: TGTGCCAGCAGTTTTTCACTTGAAGCTTTCTTT. Translation: CASSFSLEAFF.

V usage is TRBV7-9 and J usage is TRBJ1-4; D perhaps matches TRBD1 (6 bases). The germline V gene encodes CDR1 SEHNR and CDR2 FQNEAQ (reference sequence). The V end lost 5 bases, the J end lost 4 bases, and 11 bases lay between the germline ends. The CDR3 contains 14 residues. Here the CDR3 DNA reads TGTGCCAGCAGCCCCCGGGACAATAATGAAAAACTGTTTTTT. Protein: CASSPRDNNEKLFF.

This chain joins TRBV7-9 and TRBJ2-3; 7 bases are a match to TRBD1. The CDR3 covers 14 residues. Germline values: CDR1 SEHNR, CDR2 FQNEAQ (reference sequence). The trim removed 5 bases at V and 4 bases at J, leaving 6 bases unmatched. CDR3 sequence (DNA): TGTGCCAGCAGCCAGAGGGGGCGGGCAGATACGCAGTATTTT. It codes for CASSQRGRADTQYF.

This chain connects TRBV2 to TRBJ2-6; D unclear. Looked up from germline, CDR1 is SNHLY and CDR2 is FYNNEI. The CDR3 is 15 amino acids. The V end lost 3 bases, the J end lost 2 bases, and 8 bases lay between the germline ends. CDR3 coding DNA: TGTGCCAGCAGTGATAGAATCCCTGGGGCCAACGTCCTGACTTTC. It yields the protein CASSDRIPGANVLTF.

The chain joins TRBV7-9 to TRBJ1-2; 8 bases match TRBD1. CDR3 length: 15 residues. Germline assignment: CDR1 SEHNR and CDR2 FQNEAQ (reference sequence). The J segment lost 1 base and the V segment lost 6 bases, leaving 7 bases of the junction unmatched. CDR3 DNA: TGTGCCAGCAGTGCCAGGGGGCCGAATAACTATGGCTACACCTTC. Residues: CASSARGPNNYGYTF.

CDR3 protein: CAISESFREGYTEAFF. The CDR3 DNA sequence: TGTGCCATCAGTGAGTCGTTCCGGGAGGGCTACACTGAAGCTTTCTTT. The chain recombines TRBV10-3 with TRBJ1-1; D gene unclear. The CDR3 has 16 amino acids. CDR1 is ENHRY, CDR2 SYGVKD, per germline. The ends were cut back, 0 bases at V and 3 bases at J, with 14 bases in the middle.